This T cell receptor (beta chain) was profiled in a study of T cell repertoires in cytomegalovirus infection. Across the study: Shared public TCR beta signatures pointed to both CMV infection and a matching HLA type.

In this sample, this clonotype turned up many times. The antigen remains unidentified. Via MiXCR, TCRdb re-called the reads, giving one row per CDR3 protein. This sample has roughly 500,000 distinct CDR3 sequences, with approximately 17% found just once. The CDR3 has 13 amino acids. Trimming removed 3 bases at V and 8 bases at J, with 8 bases between. Germline V gene data show CDR1 as SGHTA and CDR2 as FQGTGA. Study conclusions and caveats: The ex vivo response was dominated by HLA-C-restricted CMV-specific TCR beta clonotypes. Carriage of CMV together with the relevant HLA was identifiable through cumulative public TCR beta family frequency.

The sequence was obtained from a human donor in good health (CMV status not recorded). Some clones in this sample may be carry-over from other donors' samples. V usage is TRBV7-3 and J usage is TRBJ2-6; weak D call: TRBD1 (6 bases). The sample comprised CD8+ T cells from PBMCs. The chain's CDR3 is CASSFDRTNVLTF. CDR3 DNA: TGTGCCAGCAGCTTTGACAGGACCAACGTCCTGACTTTC.